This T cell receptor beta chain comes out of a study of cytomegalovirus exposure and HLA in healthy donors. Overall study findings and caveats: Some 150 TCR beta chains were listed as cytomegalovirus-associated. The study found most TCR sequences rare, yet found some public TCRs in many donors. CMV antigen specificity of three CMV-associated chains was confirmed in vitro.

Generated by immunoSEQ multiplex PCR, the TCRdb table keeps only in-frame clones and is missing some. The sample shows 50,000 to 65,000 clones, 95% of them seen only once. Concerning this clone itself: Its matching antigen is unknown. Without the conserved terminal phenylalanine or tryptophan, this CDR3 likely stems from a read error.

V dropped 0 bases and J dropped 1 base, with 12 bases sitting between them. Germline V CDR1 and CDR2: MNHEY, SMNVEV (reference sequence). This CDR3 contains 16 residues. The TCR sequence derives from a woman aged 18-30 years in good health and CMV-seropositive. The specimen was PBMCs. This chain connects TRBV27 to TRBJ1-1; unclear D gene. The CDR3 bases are TGTGCCAGCAGTTTATCCCACCAGTCGGGGAACACTGAAGCTTTCCTT. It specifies CASSLSHQSGNTEAFL.